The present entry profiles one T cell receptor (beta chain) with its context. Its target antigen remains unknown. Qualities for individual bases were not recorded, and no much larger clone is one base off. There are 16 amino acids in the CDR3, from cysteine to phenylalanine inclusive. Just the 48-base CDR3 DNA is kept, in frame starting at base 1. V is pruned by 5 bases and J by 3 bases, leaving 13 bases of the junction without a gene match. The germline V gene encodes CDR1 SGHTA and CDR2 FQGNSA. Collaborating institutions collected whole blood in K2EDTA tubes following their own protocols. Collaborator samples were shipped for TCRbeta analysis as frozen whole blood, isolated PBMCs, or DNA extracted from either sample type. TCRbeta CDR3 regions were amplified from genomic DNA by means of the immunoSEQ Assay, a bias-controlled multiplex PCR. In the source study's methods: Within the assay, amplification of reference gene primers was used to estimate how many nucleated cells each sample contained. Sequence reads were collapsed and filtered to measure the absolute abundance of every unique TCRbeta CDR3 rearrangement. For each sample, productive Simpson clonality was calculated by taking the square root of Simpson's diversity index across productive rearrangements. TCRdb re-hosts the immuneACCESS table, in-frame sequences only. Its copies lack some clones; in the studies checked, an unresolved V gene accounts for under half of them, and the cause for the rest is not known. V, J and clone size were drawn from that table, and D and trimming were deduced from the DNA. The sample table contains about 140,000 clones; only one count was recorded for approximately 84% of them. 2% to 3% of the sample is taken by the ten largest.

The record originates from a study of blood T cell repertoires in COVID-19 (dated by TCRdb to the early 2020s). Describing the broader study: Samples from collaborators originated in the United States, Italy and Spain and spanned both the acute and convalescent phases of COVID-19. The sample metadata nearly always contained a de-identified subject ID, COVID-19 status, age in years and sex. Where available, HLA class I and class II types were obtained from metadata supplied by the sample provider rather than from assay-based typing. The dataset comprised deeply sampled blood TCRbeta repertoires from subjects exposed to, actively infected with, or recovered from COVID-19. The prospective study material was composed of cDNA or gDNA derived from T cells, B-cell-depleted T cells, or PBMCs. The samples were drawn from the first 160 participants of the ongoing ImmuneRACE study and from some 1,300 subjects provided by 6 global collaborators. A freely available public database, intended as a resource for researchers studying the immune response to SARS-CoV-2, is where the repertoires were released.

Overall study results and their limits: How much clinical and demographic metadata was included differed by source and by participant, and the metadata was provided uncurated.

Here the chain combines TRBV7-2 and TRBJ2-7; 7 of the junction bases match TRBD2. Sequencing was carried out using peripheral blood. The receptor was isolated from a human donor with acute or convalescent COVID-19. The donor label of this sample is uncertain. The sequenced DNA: TGTGCCAGCAGCCTAGGCCCGGGAGCTAGCGGCTACGAGCAGTACTTC. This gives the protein CASSLGPGASGYEQYF.